Listed below are T cell receptor beta chains from one sample, sequenced in a study of T-cell memory formation after mild COVID-19. Each CDR3 protein gets one entry after TCRdb re-called the 5' RACE reads with MiXCR. The sample includes 470,000 or so distinct CDR3 sequences, approximately 23% of them seen just once. Sample: PBMCs or a T cell subset sorted from them (not recorded which). The receptor source for this set is an adult woman who had mild COVID-19 (a few samples of this study predate the infection). Cell type and time point are not known. Both conserved end residues are part of each CDR3. The D gene is left open where the match is weak. Clone size is given for some rows only: seen once, a few or many times, or a class if the clone is expanded.

v_gene: TRBV3-1; d_gene: -; j_gene: TRBJ2-7; abundance: few; CDR3nt: TGTGCCAGCAGCCAATGGCGGGGAGGTTACGAGCAGTACTTC; CDR3aa: CASSQWRGGYEQYF
v_gene: TRBV7-9; d_gene: -; j_gene: TRBJ1-1; abundance: -; CDR3nt: TGTGCCAGCAGCTTAGGTCACCAATACGGTGAAGCTTTCTTT; CDR3aa: CASSLGHQYGEAFF
v_gene: TRBV5-1; d_gene: -; j_gene: TRBJ2-7; abundance: few; CDR3nt: TGCGCCAGCAGCTTCCCAAACAGTTACGAGCAGTACTTC; CDR3aa: CASSFPNSYEQYF
v_gene: TRBV24-1; d_gene: TRBD2; j_gene: TRBJ2-2; abundance: -; CDR3nt: TGTGCCACCAGAAGCGGGAGGGGCACCGGGGAGCTGTTTTTT; CDR3aa: CATRSGRGTGELFF
v_gene: TRBV3-1; d_gene: TRBD2; j_gene: TRBJ2-7; abundance: -; CDR3nt: TGTGCCAGCAGCCCAAGGGAGGGGACGTCGGCTAGGGAGCAGTACTTC; CDR3aa: CASSPREGTSAREQYF
v_gene: TRBV5-1; d_gene: TRBD1; j_gene: TRBJ1-2; abundance: -; CDR3nt: TGCGCCAGCAGCTTGGAAGGGACAGGCTATGGCTACACCTTC; CDR3aa: CASSLEGTGYGYTF
v_gene: TRBV3-1; d_gene: -; j_gene: TRBJ2-7; abundance: many; CDR3nt: TGTGCCAGCAGCCAAGCTGGGGGGACACAGTACTTC; CDR3aa: CASSQAGGTQYF
v_gene: TRBV27; d_gene: -; j_gene: TRBJ1-4; abundance: -; CDR3nt: TGTGCCAGCAGTCCGGACCTTGAAAAACTGTTTTTT; CDR3aa: CASSPDLEKLFF
v_gene: TRBV29-1; d_gene: TRBD2; j_gene: TRBJ2-5; abundance: -; CDR3nt: TGCAGCGTAGCCGCCGGGACTAGCGGGATTCTTACCCAGTACTTC; CDR3aa: CSVAAGTSGILTQYF
v_gene: TRBV20-1; d_gene: -; j_gene: TRBJ2-7; abundance: few; CDR3nt: TGCAGTGCTAGTCTGCCCGGGCCCTGGGGATGGGAGCAGTACTTC; CDR3aa: CSASLPGPWGWEQYF
v_gene: TRBV24-1; d_gene: -; j_gene: TRBJ2-2; abundance: -; CDR3nt: TGTGCCACCGGAACTACAGGTTACACCGGGGAGCTGTTTTTT; CDR3aa: CATGTTGYTGELFF
v_gene: TRBV6-5; d_gene: -; j_gene: TRBJ1-1; abundance: -; CDR3nt: TGTGCCAGTCAATCCCGCGTGCAAACTGAAGCTTTCTTT; CDR3aa: CASQSRVQTEAFF
v_gene: TRBV6-2/TRBV6-3; d_gene: TRBD1; j_gene: TRBJ1-6; abundance: -; CDR3nt: TGTGCCAGCAGCCCGGGACAGGAGCATTCACCCCTCCACTTT; CDR3aa: CASSPGQEHSPLHF
v_gene: TRBV29-1; d_gene: TRBD1; j_gene: TRBJ2-3; abundance: few; CDR3nt: TGCAGCGTTGTCTTTGCGGACAGGGGGCGTCCAGATACGCAGTATTTT; CDR3aa: CSVVFADRGRPDTQYF
v_gene: TRBV19; d_gene: TRBD1; j_gene: TRBJ1-2; abundance: -; CDR3nt: TGTGCCAGTAGTACGCTAAGGACAGGAGGGTGGTATGGCTACACCTTC; CDR3aa: CASSTLRTGGWYGYTF
v_gene: TRBV24-1; d_gene: TRBD2; j_gene: TRBJ2-1; abundance: -; CDR3nt: TGTGCCACCAGTGATTGGCGCGGGGGGTACTACAATGAGCAGTTCTTC; CDR3aa: CATSDWRGGYYNEQFF
v_gene: TRBV3-2; d_gene: -; j_gene: TRBJ2-5; abundance: -; CDR3nt: TGTGCCAGCAGCCGCAAGAGGACTAGCGGGAACCGAGAGACCCAGTACTTC; CDR3aa: CASSRKRTSGNRETQYF
v_gene: TRBV2; d_gene: TRBD1; j_gene: TRBJ2-4; abundance: few; CDR3nt: TGTGCCAGCAGTATCCCGGGACAGGGGAAAAACATTCAGTACTTC; CDR3aa: CASSIPGQGKNIQYF
v_gene: TRBV6-1; d_gene: -; j_gene: TRBJ2-3; abundance: -; CDR3nt: TGTGCCAGCAGAGAACGGACAGCTAGCACAGATACGCAGTATTTT; CDR3aa: CASRERTASTDTQYF
v_gene: TRBV7-7; d_gene: TRBD2; j_gene: TRBJ2-1; abundance: few; CDR3nt: TGTGCTAGCAGCTTAGAGGCTAGCGGACCCTCCTACAATGAGCAGTTCTTC; CDR3aa: CASSLEASGPSYNEQFF
v_gene: TRBV9; d_gene: TRBD1; j_gene: TRBJ2-5; abundance: few; CDR3nt: TGTGCCAGCAGCGCCCCGGGACAGGGGGCTAGGGAGACCCAGTACTTC; CDR3aa: CASSAPGQGARETQYF
v_gene: TRBV10-3; d_gene: -; j_gene: TRBJ2-7; abundance: -; CDR3nt: TGTGCCATCAGTGAAACCTACGAGCAGTACTTC; CDR3aa: CAISETYEQYF
v_gene: TRBV12-3/TRBV12-4; d_gene: TRBD2; j_gene: TRBJ2-3; abundance: -; CDR3nt: TGTGCCAGCAGTTCAGCCCCCCTCTTGCGGGGGAGCACAGATACGCAGTATTTT; CDR3aa: CASSSAPLLRGSTDTQYF
v_gene: TRBV5-1; d_gene: TRBD1; j_gene: TRBJ2-5; abundance: few; CDR3nt: TGCGCCAGCAGCTTGGGACAGGGGGGAGTCGACCAGTACTTC; CDR3aa: CASSLGQGGVDQYF
v_gene: TRBV21-1; d_gene: -; j_gene: TRBJ1-4; abundance: few; CDR3nt: TGTGCCAGCAGCAGAGACAGGGGGGCTAATGAAAAACTGTTTTTT; CDR3aa: CASSRDRGANEKLFF
v_gene: TRBV20-1; d_gene: -; j_gene: TRBJ2-5; abundance: -; CDR3nt: TGCAGTGCTAGAGATTTGTTGAGTGGCGGAGGGGGAGAGACCCAGTACTTC; CDR3aa: CSARDLLSGGGGETQYF
v_gene: TRBV15; d_gene: TRBD2; j_gene: TRBJ2-7; abundance: -; CDR3nt: TGTGCCACCAGCAGAGATCGACTAGCAGGGTACGAGCAGTACTTC; CDR3aa: CATSRDRLAGYEQYF
v_gene: TRBV7-9; d_gene: TRBD1; j_gene: TRBJ2-7; abundance: few; CDR3nt: TGTGCCAGCAGCTCACGACGACAGGGGGCCTACGAGCAGTACTTC; CDR3aa: CASSSRRQGAYEQYF
v_gene: TRBV29-1; d_gene: -; j_gene: TRBJ2-1; abundance: few; CDR3nt: TGCAGCGTTGAGTTGGGCAGAAGCTCCTACAATGAGCAGTTCTTC; CDR3aa: CSVELGRSSYNEQFF
v_gene: TRBV5-1; d_gene: -; j_gene: TRBJ1-5; abundance: -; CDR3nt: TGCGCCAGCAGCTTGGCCGCTGGCCGCTGGAATCAGCCCCAGCATTTT; CDR3aa: CASSLAAGRWNQPQHF
v_gene: TRBV6-2/TRBV6-3; d_gene: TRBD2; j_gene: TRBJ2-7; abundance: -; CDR3nt: TGTGCCAGCAGTTCTCCCAATGCCGGGACTAGCGGGAGAGGAACCTACGAGCAGTACTTC; CDR3aa: CASSSPNAGTSGRGTYEQYF
v_gene: TRBV5-1; d_gene: TRBD1; j_gene: TRBJ2-2; abundance: -; CDR3nt: TGCGCCAGCAGCTTATGGGGACAGGGAAGCACCGGGGAGCTGTTTTTT; CDR3aa: CASSLWGQGSTGELFF
v_gene: TRBV5-6; d_gene: TRBD2; j_gene: TRBJ2-1; abundance: -; CDR3nt: TGTGCCAGCAGCTTGAGGACTAGCGGGACTAGCAATGAGCAGTTCTTC; CDR3aa: CASSLRTSGTSNEQFF
v_gene: TRBV5-1; d_gene: -; j_gene: TRBJ2-5; abundance: few; CDR3nt: TGCGCCAGCAGCCTGCAGGAGAGTCGAGAGACCCAGTACTTC; CDR3aa: CASSLQESRETQYF
v_gene: TRBV7-9; d_gene: TRBD2; j_gene: TRBJ2-2; abundance: -; CDR3nt: TGTGCCAGCAGCCCTCCGGAGCGGGAGATCACCGGGGAGCTGTTTTTT; CDR3aa: CASSPPEREITGELFF
v_gene: TRBV5-1; d_gene: -; j_gene: TRBJ2-3; abundance: few; CDR3nt: TGCGCCAGCAGCCAATTACTAGGAGGTCCAGATACGCAGTATTTT; CDR3aa: CASSQLLGGPDTQYF
v_gene: TRBV10-3; d_gene: -; j_gene: TRBJ2-3; abundance: few; CDR3nt: TGTGCCATCAGTGAGTCGTCCGGGAACAGGGTCACAGATACGCAGTATTTT; CDR3aa: CAISESSGNRVTDTQYF
v_gene: TRBV7-2; d_gene: -; j_gene: TRBJ1-5; abundance: many; CDR3nt: TGTGCCAGCAGCGCCGGGGAGGCAAATCAGCCCCAGCATTTT; CDR3aa: CASSAGEANQPQHF
v_gene: TRBV6-6; d_gene: -; j_gene: TRBJ2-7; abundance: -; CDR3nt: TGTGCCAGCAGTTACGGTCGGAATTCCTACGAGCAGTACTTC; CDR3aa: CASSYGRNSYEQYF
v_gene: TRBV7-3; d_gene: -; j_gene: TRBJ2-1; abundance: -; CDR3nt: TGTGCCAGCAGCTTAAATGCGGCGAGCTCCTACAATGAGCAGTTCTTC; CDR3aa: CASSLNAASSYNEQFF